Listed below are T cell receptor beta chains from one sample, sequenced in a study of blood T cell repertoires in COVID-19. Repertoires were generated with immunoSEQ multiplex PCR, while TCRdb's copy carries only in-frame clones and drops some. Of some 150,000 clones detected, roughly four fifths appear once; the ten largest clones hold roughly 1.7%. Sequencing was carried out using peripheral blood. These receptors were collected from an elderly man with acute or convalescent COVID-19. CDR3s include the opening cysteine and the closing phenylalanine or tryptophan. A D gene is named only where the DNA matches it firmly. The size of a clone is reported for some rows only, either as once, few or many, or as a class for expanded clones.

j_gene | v_gene | abundance | d_gene | CDR3aa | CDR3nt
TRBJ1-5 | TRBV5-1 | - | TRBD1 | CASSPGGQGANQPQHF | TGCGCCAGCAGCCCCGGGGGACAGGGGGCGAATCAGCCCCAGCATTTT
TRBJ2-5 | TRBV21-1 | - | - | CASSTLSASGQETQYF | TGTGCCAGCAGCACCTTGTCGGCTAGCGGCCAAGAGACCCAGTACTTC
TRBJ2-1 | TRBV6-5 | - | TRBD2 | CASSYTGGQFF | TGTGCCAGCAGTTACACGGGGGGACAGTTCTTC
TRBJ1-1 | TRBV4-1 | - | TRBD1 | CASSRGTGFMNTEAFF | TGCGCCAGCAGCCGCGGGACAGGCTTCATGAACACTGAAGCTTTCTTT
TRBJ1-2 | TRBV19 | - | TRBD1 | CASTEGQGRGYTF | TGTGCCAGTACAGAAGGACAGGGGAGAGGCTACACCTTC
TRBJ2-2 | TRBV28 | - | TRBD2 | CASSFPGLAGGRGGELFF | TGTGCCAGCAGTTTCCCCGGCCTAGCGGGGGGGCGGGGCGGGGAGCTGTTTTTT
TRBJ2-3 | TRBV7-3 | - | TRBD2 | CASSFPGLAGYTQYF | TGTGCCAGCAGCTTCCCAGGACTAGCGGGTTATACGCAGTATTTT
TRBJ1-2 | TRBV3-1/TRBV3-2 | few | - | CASSQDHQGFHGYTF | TGTGCCAGCAGCCAAGATCACCAGGGGTTCCATGGCTACACCTTC
TRBJ1-4 | TRBV19 | - | TRBD1 | CASSLPTGGNEKLFF | TGTGCCAGTAGTCTCCCGACAGGGGGGAATGAAAAACTGTTTTTT
TRBJ1-4 | TRBV7-8 | once | - | CASSLVGDRISEKLFF | TGTGCCAGCAGCTTAGTAGGAGACAGGATCAGTGAAAAACTGTTTTTT
TRBJ1-6 | TRBV2 | once | - | CASSEDRNSPLHF | TGTGCCAGCAGTGAAGACAGAAATTCACCCCTCCACTTT
TRBJ2-2 | TRBV7-6 | - | TRBD1 | CASSLGQGASTGELFF | TGTGCCAGCAGCCTAGGACAGGGGGCTAGCACCGGGGAGCTGTTTTTT
TRBJ1-1 | TRBV9 | - | TRBD1 | CASSTAGGEEAFF | TGTGCCAGCAGCACAGCAGGGGGCGAAGAAGCTTTCTTT
TRBJ1-1 | TRBV5-5 | - | TRBD1 | CASSPGTGKNTEAFF | TGTGCCAGCAGCCCCGGGACAGGGAAAAACACTGAAGCTTTCTTT
TRBJ2-5 | TRBV19 | once | - | CASSISGRETQYF | TGTGCCAGTAGTATCTCGGGGAGGGAGACCCAGTACTTC
TRBJ2-3 | TRBV11-2 | few | - | CASRRSTDTQYF | TGTGCCAGCAGGCGTAGCACAGATACGCAGTATTTT
TRBJ2-7 | TRBV5-6 | - | - | CASSRGLLRGEQYF | TGTGCCAGCAGCCGCGGACTTCTACGGGGCGAGCAGTACTTC
TRBJ1-2 | TRBV10-3 | once | TRBD1 | CAISDRGGYGYTF | TGTGCCATCAGCGACAGGGGGGGCTATGGCTACACCTTC
TRBJ1-1 | TRBV7-8 | - | TRBD1 | CASSSATGGLDTEAFF | TGTGCCAGCAGCTCAGCGACAGGGGGCTTGGACACTGAAGCTTTCTTT
TRBJ1-2 | TRBV19 | - | TRBD1 | CASSSRDRGNNRTF | TGTGCCAGTAGTTCGCGGGACAGGGGGAATAATAGGACCTTC
TRBJ1-2 | TRBV19 | - | - | CASSAGASYGYTF | TGTGCCAGTAGCGCCGGAGCGTCCTATGGCTACACCTTC
TRBJ2-2 | TRBV3-1/TRBV3-2 | - | - | CASSQAPGTNTGELFF | TGTGCCAGCAGCCAAGCCCCGGGGACGAACACCGGGGAGCTGTTTTTT
TRBJ1-2 | TRBV12-3/TRBV12-4 | - | TRBD1 | CASSGTANYGYTF | TGTGCCAGCAGCGGGACAGCTAACTATGGCTACACCTTC
TRBJ1-6 | TRBV19 | few | TRBD1 | CASRRIDRDPYNSPLHF | TGTGCCAGTAGGAGAATCGACAGGGATCCCTATAATTCACCCCTCCACTTT
TRBJ2-7 | TRBV21-1 | - | - | CASSPEAGGVSQDTYEQYF | TGTGCCAGCAGCCCTGAGGCAGGGGGCGTTTCTCAGGACACCTACGAGCAGTACTTC
TRBJ1-2 | TRBV4-1 | many | TRBD1 | CASTQEGQGARGYTF | TGCGCCAGCACCCAAGAAGGACAGGGGGCTCGGGGCTACACCTTC
TRBJ1-6 | TRBV10-3 | - | TRBD1 | CAIRRQGVGSPLHF | TGTGCCATCAGGAGACAGGGGGTCGGGTCACCCCTCCACTTT
TRBJ1-2 | TRBV5-4 | - | - | CASRDGTRYGYTF | TGTGCCAGCCGCGACGGGACACGCTATGGCTACACCTTC
TRBJ2-4 | TRBV5-4 | - | TRBD1 | CASTDWDRGLNIQYF | TGTGCCAGCACCGACTGGGACAGGGGCCTTAACATTCAGTACTTC
TRBJ2-5 | TRBV5-1 | few | - | CASSLASQETQYF | TGCGCCAGCAGCTTGGCCTCTCAAGAGACCCAGTACTTC
TRBJ1-2 | TRBV6-1 | once | - | CASSDTSDYGYTF | TGTGCCAGCAGTGATACGAGCGACTATGGCTACACCTTC
TRBJ1-1 | TRBV7-9 | - | TRBD1 | CASSRPTGGFTEAFF | TGTGCCAGCAGCCGCCCGACAGGGGGCTTCACTGAAGCTTTCTTT
TRBJ2-2 | TRBV9 | - | - | CASSVGVAEELFF | TGTGCCAGCAGCGTAGGCGTGGCGGAGGAGCTGTTTTTT
TRBJ1-5 | TRBV6-5 | - | TRBD1 | CASSATGYNQPQHF | TGTGCCAGCAGCGCGACAGGGTACAATCAGCCCCAGCATTTT
TRBJ1-2 | TRBV5-4 | - | TRBD1 | CASSLGGQVNYGYTF | TGTGCCAGCAGCTTGGGGGGACAGGTAAACTATGGCTACACCTTC
TRBJ1-3 | TRBV10-3 | - | - | CAIRPDRFGNTIYF | TGTGCCATCAGGCCAGACAGATTTGGAAACACCATATATTTT
TRBJ2-5 | TRBV6-5 | - | TRBD2 | CASTRSAGAGETQYF | TGTGCCAGCACGCGGTCGGCGGGAGCAGGGGAGACCCAGTACTTC
TRBJ2-7 | TRBV10-3 | - | - | CAISVRGPPNEQYF | TGTGCCATCAGTGTTAGGGGTCCTCCCAACGAGCAGTACTTC
TRBJ1-2 | TRBV18 | - | TRBD1 | CASSPRNTGDGGYTF | TGTGCCAGCTCACCACGAAACACAGGGGACGGTGGCTACACCTTC
TRBJ2-2 | TRBV7-2 | - | - | CASRPDGGNTGELFF | TGTGCCAGCAGACCTGACGGGGGAAACACCGGGGAGCTGTTTTTT